Each of the 27 T cell receptor beta chains below was sequenced from the same sample in a study of blood T cells in healthy people across ages. It was with a sample-barcoded 5' primer and a J-beta primer mix that a second PCR of roughly 7 to 12 cycles was run. TCRdb redid the calling of the 5' RACE reads with MiXCR, one entry per CDR3 protein. The sample records about 1.1 million distinct CDR3 sequences, more than 30% being singletons. Specimen: blood. The receptors were gathered from a man between 18 and 35 years old in good health.

The chain is built from TRBV4-1 and TRBJ1-1; the D is unclear. Germline V gives CDR1 MGHRA, CDR2 YSYEKL. Trimming pared 0 bases from V and 0 bases from J, leaving 14 bases between. The CDR3 has 17 residues. CDR3: CASSQDRRSRMNTEAFF. DNA for the CDR3: TGCGCCAGCAGCCAAGATAGGCGCAGCCGCATGAACACTGAAGCTTTCTTT.

The table lists this clonotype with a few counts. The chain carries TRBV25-1 and TRBJ2-7; D is perhaps TRBD1 (6 bases). CDR1 and CDR2 from the germline V gene are MGHDK and SYGVNS. The CDR3 is 14 residues long. Trimming cost V 1 base and J 6 bases, with 13 bases left between them. The CDR3 sequence is CASSELTGRLEQYF. The CDR3 nucleotides are TGTGCCAGCAGTGAATTAACAGGGAGACTCGAGCAGTACTTC.

V is TRBV6-6 and J is TRBJ1-6; 7 nucleotides agree with TRBD1. With V trimmed by 6 bases and J by 3 bases, 5 bases remained unmatched. Germline CDR1 and CDR2: MNHNY and SVGAGI (reference sequence). This CDR3 has 15 residues. The CDR3 nucleotides are TGTGCCAGCAGCCCAGGGGGTATCTATAATTCACCCCTCCACTTT. Residues: CASSPGGIYNSPLHF.

This clonotype was counted at least ten times. This chain uses TRBV2 with TRBJ2-5; possible D gene TRBD2, 5 bases. The germline V gene encodes CDR1 SNHLY and CDR2 FYNNEI. The CDR3 covers 16 residues. Trimming took off 2 bases at V and 2 bases at J, with 15 bases between the two ends. The CDR3 sequence: CASSELYGERQETQYF. DNA of the CDR3: TGTGCCAGCAGTGAATTGTATGGGGAGAGACAAGAGACCCAGTACTTC.

The chain has TRBV11-2 and TRBJ2-5, with a tentative D call TRBD2 (7 bases). This CDR3 is built from 16 residues. CDR1 is SGHAT, CDR2 FQNNGV, per germline. The V end was cut by 3 bases, the J end by 11 bases, with 25 bases between. The CDR3 DNA sequence: TGTGCCAGCAGCTTTCGGGGCGGGGGCCACAACAATGAGCAGTACTTC. It yields the protein CASSFRGGGHNNEQYF.

Comments on this clonotype: The junction shows a germline mismatch at one end, possibly a read error. V usage is TRBV7-2 and J usage is TRBJ1-6; a possible D gene is TRBD1 (5 bases). The CDR3 is 16 amino acids. The germline V gene encodes CDR1 SGHTA and CDR2 FQGNSA. In DNA, the CDR3 is TGTGCCAGCAGCCTATCCCGGGACCCCTCCGTTTCACCCCCCCACTTT. Translating gives CASSLSRDPSVSPPHF.

This clonotype came up a few times. At one boundary the junction diverges from the germline segment, which might be a read error. The genes are TRBV10-3 and TRBJ1-6; D ambiguous. The CDR3 is made up of 16 amino acids. Germline CDR1 reads ENHRY; CDR2 reads SYGVKD. This CDR3 is CAISERSPSDNSPLHF. CDR3 coding DNA: TGTGCCATCAGTGAGCGATCGCCCTCCGATAATTCACCCCTCCACTTT.

The table lists this clonotype with a few counts. The chain joins TRBV12-5 to TRBJ2-3, with D unresolved. The CDR3 length is 14 residues. Germline CDR1 and CDR2: LGHNT and FRNRAP. The V gene lost 4 bases and the J gene lost 2 bases, with 10 bases spanning the gap. The CDR3 reads CASGSQTATDTQYF. CDR3 in DNA: TGTGCTAGTGGTTCACAGACCGCCACAGATACGCAGTATTTT.

The gene calls are TRBV29-1 and TRBJ1-2, with D perhaps matching TRBD1 (5 bases). Germline-derived CDR1 and CDR2 are SQVTM and ANQGSEA. V dropped 7 bases and J dropped 5 bases, with 17 bases sitting between them. The CDR3 is 13 residues long. The CDR3 is CSANAGGGYGYTF. As DNA, the CDR3 is TGCAGCGCCAACGCGGGGGGTGGGTATGGCTACACCTTC.

The chain recombines TRBV9 with TRBJ1-1; D may be TRBD1 (5 bases). From germline, CDR1 is SGDLS and CDR2 YYNGEE. The CDR3 has 13 amino acids. The V end lost 6 bases, the J end lost 1 base, and 10 bases lay between the germline ends. The CDR3 nucleotides read TGTGCCAGCACAAGGGGACCGAACACTGAAGCTTTCTTT. It specifies CASTRGPNTEAFF. Filled out from reference TRBV9 and TRBJ1-1, the complete variable domain reads DSGVTQTPKHLITATGQRVTLRCSPRSGDLSVYWYQQSLDQGLQFLIQYYNGEERAKGNILERFSAQQFPDLHSELNLSSLELGDSALYFCASTRGPNTEAFFGQGTRLTVV.

In its sample, this clonotype was seen a few times. This sequence joins TRBV4-2 and TRBJ2-3; D is tentatively TRBD1 or TRBD2 (6 bases each). V dropped 0 bases and J dropped 2 bases, with 15 bases sitting between them. Germline CDR1 is LGHNA and CDR2 is YNFKEQ. The CDR3 extends over 17 amino acids. The CDR3 loop reads CASSQDGVTGATDTQYF. The CDR3 DNA reads TGTGCCAGCAGCCAAGATGGGGTAACGGGGGCCACAGATACGCAGTATTTT.

For this clonotype: The junction and the germline gene differ at one end; a read error may be behind it. The chain joins TRBV20-1 to TRBJ1-6; no reliable D call. Per germline, CDR1 DFQATT and CDR2 SNEGSKA (reference sequence). This CDR3 comprises 16 residues. Here the CDR3 DNA reads TGCAGTGCCCCCGTAACGGCGAGCTCCTATAGTTCACCCCTCCACTTT. Translation gives CSAPVTASSYSSPLHF.

V is TRBV9 and J is TRBJ2-5; no reliable D call. Trimming removed 0 bases at V and 1 base at J, with 10 bases between. Germline CDR1 is SGDLS and CDR2 is YYNGEE. The CDR3 consists of 15 residues. The CDR3 is CASSVGTWGQETQYF. CDR3 sequence (DNA): TGTGCCAGCAGCGTAGGCACATGGGGCCAAGAGACCCAGTACTTC.

About this clonotype itself: This may be a read error: a much more frequent sequence differs by one nucleotide. V usage is TRBV2 and J usage is TRBJ2-3, with TRBD1 matching 7 bases. The junction had 5 bases not matched to a gene; V was cut back by 4 bases and J by 4 bases. CDR1 and CDR2 from the germline V gene are SNHLY and FYNNEI. CDR3 length equals 14 residues. The CDR3 spells CASSGWDSADTQYF. CDR3 DNA sequence: TGTGCCAGCAGTGGATGGGACAGCGCAGATACGCAGTATTTT.

The chain uses TRBV18 and TRBJ2-1; D unresolved. This CDR3 comprises 16 residues. V was cut by 3 bases and J by 6 bases, with 18 bases left in between. The germline gives CDR1 KGHSH, CDR2 LQKENI. CDR3: CASSPSSPVVSNEQFF. CDR3 DNA sequence: TGTGCCAGCTCACCCTCGAGCCCGGTTGTCTCCAATGAGCAGTTCTTC.

The V call is TRBV20-1, the J call TRBJ2-7; a weak D match, TRBD1 (5 bases). Looked up from germline, CDR1 is DFQATT and CDR2 is SNEGSKA (reference sequence). With 5 bases removed from V and 6 bases from J, the gap between germline ends came to 11 bases. This CDR3 is built from 11 residues. The CDR3 sequence: CSASQGIEQYF. In DNA form, the CDR3 reads TGCAGTGCTTCCCAGGGTATCGAGCAGTACTTC.

This clonotype occurred a few times. The CDR3 sequence is CASQERINEKLFF. The CDR3 DNA reads as TGTGCCAGCCAAGAGAGGATTAATGAAAAACTGTTTTTT. The chain links TRBV12-3 or TRBV12-4 to TRBJ1-4; D is unclear. There are 13 residues in the CDR3. Trimming took 8 bases from V and 4 from J, leaving 11 bases between them.

In its sample, this clonotype was seen a few times. The rearrangement uses TRBV7-8 and TRBJ2-3, with 8 bases that match TRBD2. CDR3 length equals 18 residues. Germline values: CDR1 SGHVS, CDR2 FQNEAQ. The ends lost 1 base at V and 0 bases at J; junction bases unmatched: 9. CDR3 in amino acids: CASSLVWAPSGSTDTQYF. Here the CDR3 DNA reads TGTGCCAGCAGCTTAGTGTGGGCTCCTAGCGGGAGCACAGATACGCAGTATTTT.

The gene calls are TRBV7-9 and TRBJ1-4, with D maybe TRBD1 (6 bases). With 1 base removed from V and 5 bases from J, the gap between germline ends came to 14 bases. This CDR3 comprises 16 residues. CDR1 SEHNR and CDR2 FQNEAQ come from the germline V gene (reference sequence). The CDR3 sequence: CASSLGAGTMNEKLFF. In DNA, the CDR3 is TGTGCCAGCAGCTTAGGGGCCGGGACAATGAATGAAAAACTGTTTTTT.

The CDR3 DNA is TGTGCCAGCATGGGGGACACCTCCTACAATGAGCAGTACTTC. Translating gives CASMGDTSYNEQYF. The chain is built from TRBV7-2 and TRBJ2-1; the D gene is possibly TRBD1 (6 bases). The assigned J gene may be wrong: the sequence end matches TRBJ2-7 better. Germline lookup yields CDR1 SGHTA and CDR2 FQGNSA. This CDR3 has 14 amino acids.

This clonotype was observed a few times. Germline and junction disagree at one end, which may indicate a read error. The rearrangement links TRBV7-8 to TRBJ1-2; 7 nucleotides line up with TRBD1. The CDR3 is made up of 17 amino acids. Germline V gene data show CDR1 as SGHVS and CDR2 as FQNEAQ. CDR3 region: CASSPLSGQAANCGYTF. The CDR3 coding sequence is TGTGCCAGCAGCCCGTTAAGCGGACAGGCCGCTAACTGTGGCTACACCTTC.

The V and J genes are TRBV5-1 and TRBJ1-4; tentative D call: TRBD1 (6 bases). Trimming took off 5 bases at V and 0 bases at J, with 17 bases between the two ends. Germline V gene lookup returns CDR1 SGHRS and CDR2 YFSETQ. This CDR3 has 17 residues. The CDR3 spells CASSPGRGASTNEKLFF. The CDR3 bases are TGCGCCAGCAGTCCCGGACGGGGGGCCTCAACTAATGAAAAACTGTTTTTT.

There are a few counts of this clonotype. The V call is TRBV12-3 or TRBV12-4, the J call TRBJ2-7; weak D call: TRBD1 (6 bases). The CDR3 is 12 residues long. Trimming stripped 4 bases from V and 7 bases from J, with 11 bases between. The CDR3 reads CASSSGQWEQYF. The CDR3 DNA follows: TGTGCCAGCAGTTCAGGACAGTGGGAGCAGTACTTC.

V gene TRBV18 combines with J gene TRBJ1-4, with D unresolved. The ends were cut back, 2 bases at V and 0 bases at J, with 13 bases in the middle. The germline V gene encodes CDR1 KGHSH and CDR2 LQKENI. The length of the CDR3 is 17 residues. CDR3 region: CASSPLPDTATNEKLFF. The CDR3, as DNA: TGTGCCAGCTCACCATTACCAGATACAGCAACTAATGAAAAACTGTTTTTT. Drawing the rest from reference TRBV18 and TRBJ1-4, the complete variable domain is NAGVMQNPRHLVRRRGQEARLRCSPMKGHSHVYWYRQLPEEGLKFMVYLQKENIIDESGMPKERFSAEFPKEGPSILRIQQVVRGDSAAYFCASSPLPDTATNEKLFFGSGTQLSVL.

In this sample, this clonotype turned up a few times. CDR3 in amino acids: CASSSGRGGPYNEQFF. The CDR3 nucleotides are TGTGCCAGCAGTTCCGGCAGAGGGGGGCCCTACAATGAGCAGTTCTTC. This chain connects TRBV27 to TRBJ2-1; D tentatively reads TRBD1 or TRBD2 (6 bases each). The length of the CDR3 is 16 residues. Germline-derived CDR1 and CDR2 are MNHEY and SMNVEV (reference sequence). Trimming pared 4 bases from V and 2 bases from J, leaving 15 bases between.

This clonotype occurred a few times. V usage is TRBV27 and J usage is TRBJ1-5; TRBD1 matches at 9 bases. CDR1 is MNHEY, CDR2 SMNVEV, per germline (reference sequence). J was trimmed by 7 bases and V by 5 bases; bases with no gene match: 12. CDR3 length equals 16 residues. The CDR3 region is CASSQGTGNLWQPQHF. The DNA of the CDR3 is TGTGCCAGCAGTCAGGGGACAGGGAACCTTTGGCAGCCCCAGCATTTT.

The rearrangement joins TRBV5-1 to TRBJ2-7; D is ambiguous. Trimming stripped 6 bases from V and 5 bases from J, with 9 bases between. The CDR3 has 11 residues. Per germline, CDR1 SGHRS and CDR2 YFSETQ. DNA for the CDR3: TGCGCCAGCAACGAGGTAAACGAGCAGTACTTC. Residues: CASNEVNEQYF.